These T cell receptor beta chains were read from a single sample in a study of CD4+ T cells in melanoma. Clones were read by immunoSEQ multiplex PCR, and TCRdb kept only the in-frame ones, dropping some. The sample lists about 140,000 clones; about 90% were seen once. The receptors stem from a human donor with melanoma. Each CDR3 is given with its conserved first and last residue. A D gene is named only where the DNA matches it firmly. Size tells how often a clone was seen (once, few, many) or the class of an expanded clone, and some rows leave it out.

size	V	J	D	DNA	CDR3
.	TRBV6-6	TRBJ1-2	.	TGTGCCAGCAAAGAGACGGCAGGGGCCGGCTACACCTTC	CASKETAGAGYTF
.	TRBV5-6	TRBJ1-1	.	TGTGCCAGCAGCTTGTCCGGCACTGAAGCTTTCTTT	CASSLSGTEAFF
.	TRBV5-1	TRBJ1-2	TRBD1	TGCGCCAGCAGCTTGGATGGACAGGGGTCCTATGGCTACACCTTC	CASSLDGQGSYGYTF
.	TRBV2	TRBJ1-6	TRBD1	TGTGCCAGCAGCCCGCGACAGGGGATTATTTCACCCCTCCACTTT	CASSPRQGIISPLHF
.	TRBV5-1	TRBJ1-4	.	TGCGCCAGCAGCTTCGGCCGGTTTAATGAAAAACTGTTTTTT	CASSFGRFNEKLFF
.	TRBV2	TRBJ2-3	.	TGTGCCAGCAGTCCCAGGGTTGATAGCACAGATACGCAGTATTTT	CASSPRVDSTDTQYF
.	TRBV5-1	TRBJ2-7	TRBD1	TGCGCCAGCAGCTTGGCAGGGGGCCCCTACGAGCAGTACTTC	CASSLAGGPYEQYF
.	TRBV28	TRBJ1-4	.	TGTGCCAGCACCCTGGGGGGGGGCTTGAATGAAAAACTGTTTTTT	CASTLGGGLNEKLFF
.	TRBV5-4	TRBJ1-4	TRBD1	TGTGCCAGCAGCCCAGGGGGGGGTGCAACTAATGAAAAACTGTTTTTT	CASSPGGGATNEKLFF
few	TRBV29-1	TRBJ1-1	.	TGCAGCGTTGCTCCGGACAATAATCTCCCTGAAGCTTTCTTT	CSVAPDNNLPEAFF
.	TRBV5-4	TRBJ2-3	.	TGTGCCAGCAGCCCCAGAATGACACTTAGCACAGATACGCAGTATTTT	CASSPRMTLSTDTQYF
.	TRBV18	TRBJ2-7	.	TGTGCCAGCTCACCACGTTTTCCGGGGGGCCGGGGCGAGCAGTACTTC	CASSPRFPGGRGEQYF
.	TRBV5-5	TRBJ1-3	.	TGTGCCAGCAGCTTCAGCTCTGGAAACACCATATATTTT	CASSFSSGNTIYF
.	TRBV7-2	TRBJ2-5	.	TGTGCCAGCAGCTTACTCCCCGTGGATGAGACCCAGTACTTC	CASSLLPVDETQYF
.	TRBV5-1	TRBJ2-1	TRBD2	TGCGCCAGCAGTCCTGCGGGGGGGGCCCAGAATGAGCAGTTCTTC	CASSPAGGAQNEQFF
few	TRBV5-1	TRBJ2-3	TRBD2	TGCGCCAGCAGCCGGGGGGGCCTGGAAACAGATACGCAGTATTTT	CASSRGGLETDTQYF
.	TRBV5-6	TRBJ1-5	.	TGTGCCAGCAGCTTGAGGTTTCAGCCCCAGCATTTT	CASSLRFQPQHF
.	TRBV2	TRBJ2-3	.	TGTGCCAGCAGTGAGGCTCAGGATACGCAGTATTTT	CASSEAQDTQYF
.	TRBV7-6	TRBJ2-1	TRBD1	TGTGCCAGCAGCTTAGGGTCCCAGGGGGCTGGAGAGCAGTTCTTC	CASSLGSQGAGEQFF
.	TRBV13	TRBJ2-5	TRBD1	TGTGCCAGCAGCTCGCGGACAGGGCCGTTTCAGGGGTGGACCCAGTACTTC	CASSSRTGPFQGWTQYF
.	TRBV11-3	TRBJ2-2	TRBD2	TGTGCCAGCAGCTTAGACGGCGGGGGGGTGTACACCGGGGAGCTGTTTTTT	CASSLDGGGVYTGELFF
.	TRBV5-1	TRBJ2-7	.	TGCGCCAGCAGCTTTACTGGGATGGAAAACGAGCAGTACTTC	CASSFTGMENEQYF
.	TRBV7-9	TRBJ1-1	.	TGTGCCAGCAGCCCTAGTGGGCGCGAGGACACTGAAGCTTTCTTT	CASSPSGREDTEAFF
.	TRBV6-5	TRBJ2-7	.	TGTGCCAGCAGTTCTCGTCTTCGGACCGCGCCCTACGAGCAGTACTTC	CASSSRLRTAPYEQYF
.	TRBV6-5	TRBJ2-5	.	TGTGCCAGCAGTTACGGAGGGGCCCAAGAGACCCAGTACTTC	CASSYGGAQETQYF
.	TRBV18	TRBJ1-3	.	TGTGCCAGCTCACCATTCGGACAGAGCCAGGGGAACACCATATATTTT	CASSPFGQSQGNTIYF
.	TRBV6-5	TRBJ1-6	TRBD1	TGTGCCAGCAGAGCGGGACAGGGGGATGGTTCACCCCTCCACTTT	CASRAGQGDGSPLHF
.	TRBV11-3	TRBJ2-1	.	TGTGCCAGCAGTCGCACAGGGGAGCAGTTCTTC	CASSRTGEQFF
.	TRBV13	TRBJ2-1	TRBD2	TGTGCCAGCAGCCCGCGGGGGGTCGGGGACAATGAGCAGTTCTTC	CASSPRGVGDNEQFF
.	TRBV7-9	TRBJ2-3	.	TGTGCCAGCAGCTTATTGGATACGCAGTATTTT	CASSLLDTQYF